This T cell receptor beta chain stems from a study of cytomegalovirus exposure and HLA in healthy donors. General study results and limits: Later on, a genetic analysis was performed. It linked a missense variant in DCLRE1C with V- and J-gene trimming of TCR beta.

Primers for the PCR totalled 60 Vbeta and 13 Jbeta. Method: immunoSEQ multiplex PCR; TCRdb's copy keeps in-frame clones and lacks some. This sample has 150,000 to 200,000 clones, with roughly 80% found just once. This clone has only a few counts. Its antigen is not known. Sequencing input: PBMCs. The receptor was derived from a girl aged 2-10 years in good health and CMV-seropositive.

The CDR3 spells CASSQAQGGEKLFF. CDR3 DNA: TGTGCCAGCAGCCAAGCACAGGGTGGTGAAAAACTGTTTTTT. V and J are TRBV4-2 and TRBJ1-4, with D possibly TRBD1 on 6 matching bases. Trimming shortened V by 1 base and J by 7 bases, and 10 bases separated the two germline ends. This CDR3 contains 14 residues. Per the germline V gene, CDR1 is LGHNA and CDR2 is YNFKEQ.